The 8 T cell receptor beta chains reported below all come from one sample, sequenced in a study of cytomegalovirus exposure and HLA in healthy donors. This PCR relied on a set of 60 Vbeta primers and 13 Jbeta primers. TCRdb's copy holds only in-frame clones and misses some; the assay was immunoSEQ multiplex PCR. This table has some 150,000 clones, approximately 80% appearing once. Material: PBMCs. The source of these receptors is a man aged 30 to 39 in good health and CMV-seropositive.

This chain joins TRBV6-5 and TRBJ2-1; 8 bases align to TRBD2. This CDR3 region has 14 residues. CDR1 is MNHEY, CDR2 SVGAGI, per germline. The junction had 8 bases not matched to a gene; V was cut back by 1 base and J by 12 bases. The CDR3: CASSYYTGGEGQFF. The DNA for the CDR3 is TGTGCCAGCAGTTACTATACGGGAGGGGAGGGGCAGTTCTTC.

The V and J genes are TRBV19 and TRBJ1-5, with a weak D call TRBD1 (5 bases). The V end was cut by 5 bases, the J end by 9 bases, with 14 bases between. Germline CDR1 and CDR2: LNHDA and SQIVND (reference sequence). The CDR3 is made up of 13 amino acids. CDR3 residues: CASSEDIYGPQHF. Written as DNA, the CDR3 is TGTGCCAGTAGTGAGGACATATACGGGCCCCAGCATTTT.

This clone has just one count. This chain joins TRBV7-2 and TRBJ1-1; perhaps TRBD1 as D (6 bases). V gave up 4 bases and J gave up 4 bases, with 16 bases separating them. CDR3 length equals 15 residues. Germline CDR1 is SGHTA and CDR2 is FQGNSA. CDR3 amino acids: CASSYRGRGATEAFF. The CDR3 DNA follows: TGTGCCAGCAGCTATCGGGGCCGGGGGGCCACTGAAGCTTTCTTT.

About this clone: This sample includes further DNA sequences coding for the same CDR3. The chain carries TRBV7-9 and TRBJ2-7, with TRBD1 matching 7 bases. With 4 bases clipped from V and 0 bases from J, the junction kept 3 bases outside the gene matches. The CDR3 has 14 amino acids. In germline, CDR1 is SEHNR, CDR2 FQNEAQ (reference sequence). The CDR3 DNA reads as TGTGCCAGCAGCTCGGGACAGAGCTCCTACGAGCAGTACTTC. Translating gives CASSSGQSSYEQYF.

The chain is built from TRBV5-4 and TRBJ2-7, with 7 bases lining up with TRBD1. The CDR3 loop spans 13 amino acids. Unmatched junction bases numbered 3, after V lost 5 bases and J lost 1 base. Germline CDR1 SGHNT, CDR2 YYREEE (reference sequence). The CDR3 sequence: CASSGQESYEQYF. Written as DNA, the CDR3 is TGTGCCAGCAGTGGACAGGAATCCTACGAGCAGTACTTC.

The chain has TRBV10-3 and TRBJ1-3; D might be TRBD1 (5 bases). CDR1 and CDR2 (germline): ENHRY, SYGVKD. The CDR3 runs to 14 residues. V dropped 10 bases and J dropped 0 bases, with 13 bases sitting between them. Here the CDR3 DNA reads TGTGCCAACTGGGGGGGGAGCTCTGGAAACACCATATATTTT. Translation: CANWGGSSGNTIYF.

The rearrangement links TRBV19 to TRBJ1-5; no reliable D call. From germline, CDR1 is LNHDA and CDR2 SQIVND (reference sequence). Trimming pared 3 bases from V and 4 bases from J, leaving 4 bases between. The CDR3 totals 12 residues. CDR3 DNA: TGTGCCAGTAGTATGAGGAATCAGCCCCAGCATTTT. Its protein is CASSMRNQPQHF.

The chain recombines TRBV5-6 with TRBJ2-3, with 9 bases aligning to TRBD1. In germline, CDR1 is SGHDT, CDR2 YYEEEE. V dropped 5 bases and J dropped 3; count of bases not matched to a gene: 10. The CDR3 runs to 16 residues. The CDR3 sequence is CASSLRTGGRTDTQYF. CDR3 DNA: TGTGCCAGCAGTTTGCGAACAGGGGGCAGGACAGATACGCAGTATTTT.